The 25 T cell receptor beta chains below all came from one sample that was sequenced in a study of T cells in tuberculosis listed by TCRdb under 2018. Libraries were built with the immunoSEQ multiplex PCR assay. TCRdb obtained this table from immuneACCESS and retained in-frame rearrangements with V and J assigned. These tables miss some clones; where compared with another copy, unresolved V genes account for less than half of the shortfall, and the remainder is unexplained. The sample table shows 23,000 or so clones, and nearly 97% are seen once. Together, the top ten hold 9% to 9.5% of the sample. The sequencing sample was made of PBMCs. Receptors originate from a donor aged 5 to 30 with latent tuberculosis or without tuberculosis infection.

CDR3 loop: CASSPGLVETQYF. For the CDR3, the DNA is TGTGCCAGCTCACCGGGACTAGTGGAGACCCAGTACTTC. The chain recombines TRBV18 with TRBJ2-5; 8 nucleotides align to TRBD2. Germline CDR1 and CDR2: KGHSH and LQKENI. The length of the CDR3 is 13 residues. The V segment lost 3 bases and the J segment 5 bases; nucleotides outside the gene matches: 2.

V is TRBV25-1 and J is TRBJ1-4, with a weak D call TRBD1 (5 bases). Between the trimmed V and J ends, which lost 5 bases and 3 bases, there was a span of 16 bases. CDR3 size: 16 residues. Looked up from germline, CDR1 is MGHDK and CDR2 is SYGVNS. CDR3 in amino acids: CASSPLGGVANEKLFF. CDR3 DNA: TGTGCCAGCAGTCCTCTCGGGGGGGTGGCTAATGAAAAACTGTTTTTT.

The rearrangement joins TRBV5-4 to TRBJ1-1; maybe TRBD1 (6 bases). Between the trimmed V and J ends, which lost 5 bases and 0 bases, there was a span of 14 bases. The CDR3 is 15 amino acids. Germline loops: CDR1 SGHNT, CDR2 YYREEE (reference sequence). The CDR3: CASRPTGFMNTEAFF. The CDR3 bases are TGTGCCAGCAGACCCACAGGGTTCATGAACACTGAAGCTTTCTTT.

The genes are TRBV5-1 and TRBJ1-1, with 7 bases identical to TRBD1. Germline CDR1 reads SGHRS; CDR2 reads YFSETQ. With V trimmed by 0 bases and J by 4 bases, 0 bases remained unmatched. This CDR3 has 13 amino acids. CDR3 nucleotides: TGCGCCAGCAGCTTGGAGGGGGCCACTGAAGCTTTCTTT. It translates to CASSLEGATEAFF. Full variable domain (missing parts from reference TRBV5-1 and TRBJ1-1): KAGVTQTPRYLIKTRGQQVTLSCSPISGHRSVSWYQQTPGQGLQFLFEYFSETQRNKGNFPGRFSGRQFSNSRSEMNVSTLELGDSALYLCASSLEGATEAFFGQGTRLTVV.

V gene TRBV4-2 combines with J gene TRBJ2-7; no clear D gene. CDR3 length: 14 residues. The V gene's germline CDR1 is LGHNA and CDR2 YNFKEQ. Deletions cut 1 base from V and 4 bases from J, with 11 bases between. CDR3 residues: CASSQAAAEYEQYF. The CDR3 DNA reads TGTGCCAGCAGCCAAGCCGCGGCAGAGTACGAGCAGTACTTC.

This chain uses TRBV30 with TRBJ2-1; D is possibly TRBD2 (6 bases). Germline CDR1 reads GTSNPN; CDR2 reads SVGIG (reference sequence). V lost 7 bases and J lost 3, with 13 bases in between. CDR3 length: 13 residues. The CDR3 region is CASSSEVYNEQFF. Written as DNA, the CDR3 is TGTGCCTCTTCTAGCGAGGTCTACAATGAGCAGTTCTTC.

The chain links TRBV27 to TRBJ2-1; D gene ambiguous. This CDR3 is built from 13 residues. Germline CDR1 reads MNHEY; CDR2 reads SMNVEV (reference sequence). Trimming cost V 5 bases and J 4 bases, with 9 bases left between them. CDR3 nucleotides: TGTGCCAGCAGTCCCCTGCAGTACAATGAGCAGTTCTTC. The encoded protein is CASSPLQYNEQFF.

The V gene is TRBV18, the J gene TRBJ1-1; no reliable D call. The germline CDR1 and CDR2 sequences are KGHSH and LQKENI. The CDR3 runs to 13 residues. With 2 bases removed from V and 3 bases from J, the gap between germline ends came to 7 bases. CDR3 coding DNA: TGTGCCAGCTCACCAGGGCTTGACACTGAAGCTTTCTTT. It codes for CASSPGLDTEAFF.

J is TRBJ2-1 and V is TRBV5-4; 7 bases are a match to TRBD1. The germline CDR1 and CDR2 sequences are SGHNT and YYREEE (reference sequence). Germline trimming cut 5 bases from V and 5 bases from J; bases unmatched to any gene: 7. This CDR3 is 14 amino acids long. The CDR3: CASSSRDRHNEQFF. CDR3 nucleotide sequence: TGTGCCAGCAGTAGCCGGGACAGACACAATGAGCAGTTCTTC.

The chain combines TRBV7-3 with TRBJ2-2; 8 bases fit TRBD2. Germline values: CDR1 SGHTA, CDR2 FQGTGA. V lost 5 bases and J lost 5; bases outside the gene matches: 10. CDR3 size: 16 residues. CDR3 region: CASSGPLAGLTGELFF. The CDR3 nucleotides are TGTGCCAGCAGCGGCCCCTTAGCGGGATTGACCGGGGAGCTGTTTTTT.

The V gene is TRBV2, the J gene TRBJ1-1; D may be TRBD1 (6 bases). The V gene's germline CDR1 is SNHLY and CDR2 FYNNEI. The CDR3 contains 12 residues. Trimming shortened V by 10 bases and J by 3 bases, and 12 bases separated the two germline ends. CDR3 protein: CATQGPHTEAFF. The DNA of the CDR3 is TGTGCCACACAGGGACCCCACACTGAAGCTTTCTTT.

The chain recombines TRBV2 with TRBJ1-5, with 7 bases identical to TRBD1. Trimming at V came to 0 bases and at J to 3 bases, leaving 5 bases not matched to a gene. CDR1 is SNHLY and CDR2 is FYNNEI in the germline V gene. There are 16 residues in the CDR3. As DNA, the CDR3 is TGTGCCAGCAGTGAAGCGAGACAGGGTAACAATCAGCCCCAGCATTTT. It translates to CASSEARQGNNQPQHF.

This chain joins TRBV5-6 and TRBJ2-7; 8 bases are a match to TRBD2. CDR1 and CDR2 (germline): SGHDT, YYEEEE. This CDR3 has 16 amino acids. J gave up 0 bases and V 4 bases, and 9 bases lay outside the gene matches. The chain's CDR3 is CASSRIERGYSYEQYV. The DNA of the CDR3 is TGTGCCAGCAGCAGGATTGAGCGGGGGTACTCCTACGAGCAGTACGTC.

This chain's CDR3 is CASSPGQGAWQPQHF. CDR3 bases: TGCGCCAGCAGCCCGGGACAGGGGGCTTGGCAGCCCCAGCATTTT. This chain connects TRBV4-1 to TRBJ1-5; 12 bases align to TRBD1. The CDR3 extends over 15 amino acids. Looked up from germline, CDR1 is MGHRA and CDR2 is YSYEKL. Trimming cost V 4 bases and J 7 bases; bases outside gene matches: 5.

This rearrangement joins TRBV19 to TRBJ2-2; 8 bases are a match to TRBD2. V dropped 4 bases and J dropped 1; count of bases not matched to a gene: 8. Germline-derived CDR1 and CDR2 are LNHDA and SQIVND (reference sequence). The CDR3 runs 17 residues. In DNA form, the CDR3 reads TGTGCCAGTAGTAAACGCGTAGCGGGGCTGAACACCGGGGAGCTGTTTTTT. The encoded protein is CASSKRVAGLNTGELFF. Full variable domain (outside the CDR3, taken from reference TRBV19 and TRBJ2-2): DGGITQSPKYLFRKEGQNVTLSCEQNLNHDAMYWYRQDPGQGLRLIYYSQIVNDFQKGDIAEGYSVSREKKESFPLTVTSAQKNPTAFYLCASSKRVAGLNTGELFFGEGSRLTVL.

The chain combines TRBV2 with TRBJ2-7, with TRBD2 matching over 15 bases. The germline CDR1 and CDR2 sequences are SNHLY and FYNNEI. After removal of 3 bases from V and 3 bases from J, the junction contained 9 bases not matched to a gene. CDR3 length: 18 amino acids. The CDR3 DNA reads TGTGCCAGCAGTGACCGGACTAGCGGGGGGGCGATCCGCTACGAGCAGTACTTC. Protein: CASSDRTSGGAIRYEQYF. Complete variable domain (other parts from reference TRBV2 and TRBJ2-7): EPEVTQTPSHQVTQMGQEVILRCVPISNHLYFYWYRQILGQKVEFLVSFYNNEISEKSEIFDDQFSVERPDGSNFTLKIRSTKLEDSAMYFCASSDRTSGGAIRYEQYFGPGTRLTVT.

This sequence joins TRBV28 and TRBJ1-1, with 7 bases lining up with TRBD1. Germline V gene sequence: CDR1 MDHEN, CDR2 SYDVKM. The CDR3 runs 12 residues. With V trimmed by 5 bases and J by 5 bases, 2 bases remained unmatched. The CDR3 DNA reads as TGTGCCAGCAGTCCGACAGGGACTGAAGCTTTCTTT. This sequence encodes CASSPTGTEAFF.

V gene TRBV19 combines with J gene TRBJ2-5, with D perhaps TRBD2 (5 bases). Germline V gene data show CDR1 as LNHDA and CDR2 as SQIVND (reference sequence). V was shortened by 3 bases and J by 4 bases, with 9 bases between the two germline ends. CDR3 length: 13 amino acids. The CDR3 sequence: CASSIPSLETQYF. CDR3 nucleotide sequence: TGTGCCAGTAGTATTCCTAGCTTAGAGACCCAGTACTTC.

The chain employs TRBV6-5 and TRBJ1-3; 7 bases fit TRBD1. The CDR3 runs to 15 residues. The germline V gene encodes CDR1 MNHEY and CDR2 SVGAGI. V dropped 5 bases and J dropped 1; count of bases not matched to a gene: 5. CDR3 protein: CASSRGQISGNTIYF. The CDR3 DNA follows: TGTGCCAGCAGTCGGGGACAGATATCTGGAAACACCATATATTTT.

The rearrangement joins TRBV19 to TRBJ1-3; D perhaps matches TRBD1 (6 bases). This CDR3 spans 16 amino acids. V was clipped by 4 bases and J by 0 bases, with 13 bases between them. CDR1 is LNHDA, CDR2 SQIVND, per germline (reference sequence). The CDR3 nucleotides read TGTGCCAGTAGTAGACCGACAGGTATCTCTGGAAACACCATATATTTT. This sequence encodes CASSRPTGISGNTIYF.

The genes are TRBV27 and TRBJ1-2, with 9 bases that match TRBD1. The CDR3 runs to 15 residues. The V gene end was trimmed by 8 bases and the J gene end by 3 bases; junction bases not matched to a gene: 10. Germline-derived CDR1 and CDR2 are MNHEY and SMNVEV (reference sequence). CDR3 protein: CASSLGGTGHYGYTF. The DNA for the CDR3 is TGTGCCAGCTCCTTAGGGGGGACAGGGCACTATGGCTACACCTTC.

CDR3 DNA: TGTGCCAGCAGTTACCTTCGGGGATCGAGCTATTCACCCCTCCACTTT. Its translation is CASSYLRGSSYSPLHF. The chain joins TRBV27 to TRBJ1-6; D is uncertain. CDR3 size: 16 residues. Germline CDR1 and CDR2: MNHEY and SMNVEV (reference sequence). The V end was cut by 4 bases, the J end by 8 bases, with 18 bases between.

The chain links TRBV6-1 to TRBJ2-1; unclear D gene. Germline V lookup: CDR1 MNHNS, CDR2 SASEGT. The ends were cut back, 4 bases at V and 10 bases at J, with 11 bases in the middle. The CDR3 contains 12 residues. The CDR3 spells CASSGTVREQFF. CDR3 nucleotide sequence: TGTGCCAGCAGTGGTACAGTCCGGGAGCAGTTCTTC.

The table lists this clone with a count of one. The CDR3 DNA follows: TGTGCCAGCGAAGGGACAGGGCTGGGGGAGCTGTTTTTT. This codes for CASEGTGLGELFF. The chain is built from TRBV7-9 and TRBJ2-2; 9 bases map to TRBD1. The CDR3 totals 13 residues. J lost 8 bases, V lost 8 bases, and 6 bases had no gene match. CDR1 SEHNR and CDR2 FQNEAQ come from the germline V gene (reference sequence).

This chain uses TRBV6-5 with TRBJ1-1; D not resolved. Per germline, CDR1 MNHEY and CDR2 SVGAGI. The CDR3 loop spans 13 amino acids. V lost 4 bases to trimming and J lost 0 bases, with 6 bases between them. The CDR3 bases are TGTGCCAGCAGTTCTCCCTTGAACACTGAAGCTTTCTTT. This codes for CASSSPLNTEAFF.